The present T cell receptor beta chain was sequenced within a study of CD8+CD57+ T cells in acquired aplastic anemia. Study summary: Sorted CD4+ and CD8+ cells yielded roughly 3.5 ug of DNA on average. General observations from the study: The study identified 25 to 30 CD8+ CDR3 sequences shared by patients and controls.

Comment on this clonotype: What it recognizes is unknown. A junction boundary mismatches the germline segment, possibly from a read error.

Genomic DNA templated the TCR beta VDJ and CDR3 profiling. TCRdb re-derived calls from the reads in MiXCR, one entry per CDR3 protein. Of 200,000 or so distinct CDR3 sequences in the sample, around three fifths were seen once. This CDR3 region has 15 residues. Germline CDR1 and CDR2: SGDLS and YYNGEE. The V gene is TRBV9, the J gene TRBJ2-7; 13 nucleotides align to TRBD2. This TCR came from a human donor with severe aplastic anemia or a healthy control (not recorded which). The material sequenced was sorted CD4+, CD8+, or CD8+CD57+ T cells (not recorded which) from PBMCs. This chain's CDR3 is CVSSGWTSGGYEQYF. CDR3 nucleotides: TGTGTCAGCAGCGGATGGACTAGCGGGGGATACGAGCAGTACTTC. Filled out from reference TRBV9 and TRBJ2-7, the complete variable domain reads DSGVTQTPKHLITATGQRVTLRCSPRSGDLSVYWYQQSLDQGLQFLIQYYNGEERAKGNILERFSAQQFPDLHSELNLSSLELGDSALYFCVSSGWTSGGYEQYFGPGTRLTVT.